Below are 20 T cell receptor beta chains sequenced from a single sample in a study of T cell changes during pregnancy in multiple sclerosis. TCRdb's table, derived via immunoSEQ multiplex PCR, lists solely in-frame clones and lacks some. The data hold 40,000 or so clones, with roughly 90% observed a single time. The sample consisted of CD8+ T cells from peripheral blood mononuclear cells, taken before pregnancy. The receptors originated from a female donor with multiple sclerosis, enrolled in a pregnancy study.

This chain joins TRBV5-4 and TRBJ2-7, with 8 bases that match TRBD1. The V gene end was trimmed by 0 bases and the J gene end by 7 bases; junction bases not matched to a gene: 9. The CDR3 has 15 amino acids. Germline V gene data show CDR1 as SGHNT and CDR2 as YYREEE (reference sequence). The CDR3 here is CASSLGDRGAGEQYF. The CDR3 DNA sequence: TGTGCCAGCAGCTTGGGAGACAGGGGCGCCGGTGAGCAGTACTTC. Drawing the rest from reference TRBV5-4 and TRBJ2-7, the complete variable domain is ETGVTQSPTHLIKTRGQQVTLRCSSQSGHNTVSWYQQALGQGPQFIFQYYREEENGRGNFPPRFSGLQFPNYSSELNVNALELDDSALYLCASSLGDRGAGEQYFGPGTRLTVT.

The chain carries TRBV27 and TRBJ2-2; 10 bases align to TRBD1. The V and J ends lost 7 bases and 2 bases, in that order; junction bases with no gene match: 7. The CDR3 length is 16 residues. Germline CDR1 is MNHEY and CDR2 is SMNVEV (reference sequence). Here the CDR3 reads CASTGGQGTNTGELFF. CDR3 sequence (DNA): TGTGCCAGCACAGGGGGACAGGGGACTAACACCGGGGAGCTGTTTTTT.

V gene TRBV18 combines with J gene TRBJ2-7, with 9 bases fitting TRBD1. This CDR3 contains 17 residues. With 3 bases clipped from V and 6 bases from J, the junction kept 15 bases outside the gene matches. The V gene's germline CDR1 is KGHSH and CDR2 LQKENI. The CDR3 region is CASSPPLGTGRDGEQYF. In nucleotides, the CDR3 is TGTGCCAGCTCACCCCCCCTCGGGACAGGGAGGGATGGCGAGCAGTACTTC.

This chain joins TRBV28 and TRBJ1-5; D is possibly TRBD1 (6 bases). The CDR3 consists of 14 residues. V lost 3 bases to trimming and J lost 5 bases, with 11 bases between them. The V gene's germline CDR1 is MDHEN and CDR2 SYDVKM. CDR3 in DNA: TGTGCCAGCAGTTTCGGTCAGGGGCATCAGCCCCAGCATTTT. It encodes CASSFGQGHQPQHF.

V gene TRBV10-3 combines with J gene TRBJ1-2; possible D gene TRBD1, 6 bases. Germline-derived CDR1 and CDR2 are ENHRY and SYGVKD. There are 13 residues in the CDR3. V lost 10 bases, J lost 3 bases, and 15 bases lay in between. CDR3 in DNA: TGTGCCACCTTCGGACAGCCAGACTATGGCTACACCTTC. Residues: CATFGQPDYGYTF.

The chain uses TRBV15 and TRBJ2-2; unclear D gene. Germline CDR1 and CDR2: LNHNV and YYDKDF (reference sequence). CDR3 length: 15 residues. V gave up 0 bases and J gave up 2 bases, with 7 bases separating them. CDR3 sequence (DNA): TGTGCCACCAGCAGAGATCGCGGAAACACCGGGGAGCTGTTTTTT. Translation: CATSRDRGNTGELFF.

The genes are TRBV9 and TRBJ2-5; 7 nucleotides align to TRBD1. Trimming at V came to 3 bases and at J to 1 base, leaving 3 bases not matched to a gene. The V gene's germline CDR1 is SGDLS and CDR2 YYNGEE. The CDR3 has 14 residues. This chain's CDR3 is CASSEGTVQETQYF. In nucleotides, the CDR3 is TGTGCCAGCAGCGAGGGGACAGTCCAAGAGACCCAGTACTTC.

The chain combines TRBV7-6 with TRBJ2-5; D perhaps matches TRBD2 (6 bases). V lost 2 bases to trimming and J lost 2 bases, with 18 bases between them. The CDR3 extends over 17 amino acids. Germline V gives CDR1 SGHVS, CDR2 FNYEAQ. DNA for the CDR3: TGTGCCAGCAGCTTACTGACCGGGGGAACTTTACAAGAGACCCAGTACTTC. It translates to CASSLLTGGTLQETQYF.

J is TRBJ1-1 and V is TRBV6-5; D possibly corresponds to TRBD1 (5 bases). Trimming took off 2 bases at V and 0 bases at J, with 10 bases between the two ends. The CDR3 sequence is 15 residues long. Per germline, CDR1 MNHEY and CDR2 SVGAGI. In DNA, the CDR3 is TGTGCCAGCAGTTACGGGCAGGGAATGAACACTGAAGCTTTCTTT. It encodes CASSYGQGMNTEAFF.

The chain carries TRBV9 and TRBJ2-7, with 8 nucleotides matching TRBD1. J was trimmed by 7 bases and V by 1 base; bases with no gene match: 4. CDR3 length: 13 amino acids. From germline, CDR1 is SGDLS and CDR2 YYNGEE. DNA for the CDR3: TGTGCCAGCAGCGTACAGGGGGCTGGAGAGCAGTACTTC. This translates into CASSVQGAGEQYF.

The DNA of the CDR3 is TGTGCCAGCAGCAAACAACGACCCGGACAGGACGAAAAACTGTTTTTT. As protein: CASSKQRPGQDEKLFF. The rearrangement joins TRBV21-1 to TRBJ1-4; the table calls TRBD1, which could not be checked here. TRBV21-1 is flagged as a pseudogene. The CDR3 extends over 16 amino acids.

DNA of the CDR3: TGTGCCAGCAGCGTAGACGGGAGCTCTGGAAACACCATATATTTT. Translated, it gives CASSVDGSSGNTIYF. The J gene is TRBJ1-3, the V gene TRBV9, with D unclear. Germline V gives CDR1 SGDLS, CDR2 YYNGEE. The CDR3 runs to 15 residues. Trimming removed 0 bases from V and 0 bases from J, with 7 bases in between.

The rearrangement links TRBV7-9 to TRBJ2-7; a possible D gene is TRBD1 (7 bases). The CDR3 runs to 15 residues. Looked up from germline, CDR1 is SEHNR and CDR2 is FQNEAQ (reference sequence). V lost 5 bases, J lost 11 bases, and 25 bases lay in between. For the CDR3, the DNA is TGTGCCAGCAGCCCACGACAGCATCGGACAGGAGGGAAGTACTTC. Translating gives CASSPRQHRTGGKYF.

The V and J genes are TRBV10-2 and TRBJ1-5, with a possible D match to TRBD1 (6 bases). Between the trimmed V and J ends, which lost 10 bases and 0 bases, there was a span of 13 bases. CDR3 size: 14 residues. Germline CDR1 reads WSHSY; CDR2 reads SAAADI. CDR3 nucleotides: TGCGCCACTGGGGGCTCGGGTAGCAATCAGCCCCAGCATTTT. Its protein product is CATGGSGSNQPQHF.

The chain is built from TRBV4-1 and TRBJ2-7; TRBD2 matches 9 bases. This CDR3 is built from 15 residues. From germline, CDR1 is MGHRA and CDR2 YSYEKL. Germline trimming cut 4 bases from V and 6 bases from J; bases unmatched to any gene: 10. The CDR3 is CASSRNSGSGAEQYF. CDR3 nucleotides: TGCGCCAGCAGCCGGAATAGCGGGAGTGGGGCCGAGCAGTACTTC.

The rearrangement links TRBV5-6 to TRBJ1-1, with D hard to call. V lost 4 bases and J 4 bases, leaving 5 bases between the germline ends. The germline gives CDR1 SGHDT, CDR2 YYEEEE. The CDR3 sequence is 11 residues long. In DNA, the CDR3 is TGTGCCAGCAGCGCGGTCACTGAAGCTTTCTTT. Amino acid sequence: CASSAVTEAFF.

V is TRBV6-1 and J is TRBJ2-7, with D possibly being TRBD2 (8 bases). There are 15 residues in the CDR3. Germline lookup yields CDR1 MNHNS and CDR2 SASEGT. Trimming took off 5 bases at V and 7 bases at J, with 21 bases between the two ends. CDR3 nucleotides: TGTGCCAGCAGTTTCGGGGGAGGGGGCGGGAGGGAGCAGTACTTC. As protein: CASSFGGGGGREQYF.

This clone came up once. The CDR3 here is CASSLEGFLSYNEQFF. CDR3 nucleotides: TGTGCCAGCAGTTTGGAGGGCTTTCTTTCCTACAATGAGCAGTTCTTC. This rearrangement joins TRBV27 to TRBJ2-1; a weak D match, TRBD2 (6 bases). This CDR3 has 16 residues. The V end was cut by 3 bases, the J end by 1 base, with 13 bases between. The germline V gene has CDR1 MNHEY and CDR2 SMNVEV (reference sequence).

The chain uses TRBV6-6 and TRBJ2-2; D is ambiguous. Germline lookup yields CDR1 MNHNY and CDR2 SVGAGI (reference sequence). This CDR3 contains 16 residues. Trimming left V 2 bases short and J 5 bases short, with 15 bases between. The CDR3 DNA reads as TGTGCCAGCAGTTACGCTCAGGCCATTAGGACCGGGGAGCTGTTTTTT. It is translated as CASSYAQAIRTGELFF.

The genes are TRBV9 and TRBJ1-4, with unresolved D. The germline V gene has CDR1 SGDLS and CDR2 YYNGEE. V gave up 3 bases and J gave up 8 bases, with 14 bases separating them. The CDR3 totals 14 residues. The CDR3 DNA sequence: TGTGCCAGCAGCGGGGGAGGCACGAGGGAAAAACTGTTTTTT. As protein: CASSGGGTREKLFF.